The 30 T cell receptor beta chains given below trace back to one sample, sequenced in a study of spatial heterogeneity in lung cancer. Stated time point: sample taken at primary tumor resection. The authors sequenced whole RNA from tumor, nontumor lung or frozen PBMC without sorting. TCRdb redid the calling of the 5' RACE reads with MiXCR, one entry per CDR3 protein. The table includes about 26,000 distinct CDR3 sequences, roughly 13% detected once. The sample in question was PBMCs, obtained at surgery. The receptor set was obtained from a female donor with early-stage non-small cell lung cancer.

This clonotype came up many times. The chain is built from TRBV7-9 and TRBJ2-7, with D possibly TRBD1 on 6 matching bases. The V end lost 4 bases, the J end lost 5 bases, and 9 bases lay between the germline ends. In germline, CDR1 is SEHNR, CDR2 FQNEAQ (reference sequence). The CDR3 covers 12 residues. CDR3 bases: TGTGCCAGCAGCTCTCGGACAGACGAGCAGTACGTC. Its translation is CASSSRTDEQYV.

This clonotype was seen many times. The genes are TRBV3-1 and TRBJ1-6; D not resolved. The germline V gene encodes CDR1 LGHDT and CDR2 YNNKEL (reference sequence). V lost 4 bases and J lost 7, with 8 bases in between. The CDR3 extends over 13 amino acids. The CDR3 sequence is CASSLVLNSPLHF. The CDR3 nucleotides read TGTGCCAGCAGCCTCGTCCTGAATTCACCCCTCCACTTT. Complete variable domain (other parts from reference TRBV3-1 and TRBJ1-6): DTAVSQTPKYLVTQMGNDKSIKCEQNLGHDTMYWYKQDSKKFLKIMFSYNNKELIINETVPNRFSPKSPDKAHLNLHINSLELGDSAVYFCASSLVLNSPLHFGNGTRLTVT.

This clonotype occurred many times. The chain couples TRBV3-1 to TRBJ2-5; 10 bases agree with TRBD2. V trimming: 0 bases; J trimming: 0 bases; junction bases outside the gene matches: 7. In germline, CDR1 is LGHDT, CDR2 YNNKEL (reference sequence). The CDR3 spans 18 residues. The CDR3 coding sequence is TGTGCCAGCAGCCAAGAAGGGCCACTAGCGGGGTACCAAGAGACCCAGTACTTC. Its translation is CASSQEGPLAGYQETQYF.

The sample holds a few counts of this clonotype. J is TRBJ1-4 and V is TRBV27, with D unresolved. This CDR3 region has 13 residues. V was pared by 3 bases and J by 7 bases, with 9 bases between. Germline V CDR1 and CDR2: MNHEY, SMNVEV (reference sequence). The CDR3 loop is CASSFREAEKLFF. The CDR3 nucleotides are TGTGCCAGCAGTTTCCGGGAGGCTGAAAAACTGTTTTTT.

This clonotype was recorded at least ten times. CDR3 loop: CASRRTGRTDTQYF. CDR3 bases: TGTGCCAGTAGGAGGACAGGTCGCACAGATACGCAGTATTTT. The rearrangement uses TRBV19 and TRBJ2-3, with 7 bases matching TRBD1. The CDR3 is 14 residues long. Trimming at V came to 6 bases and at J to 1 base, leaving 4 bases not matched to a gene. Germline CDR1 is LNHDA and CDR2 is SQIVND (reference sequence). Using reference TRBV19 and TRBJ2-3 for the parts outside the CDR3, the full variable domain is DGGITQSPKYLFRKEGQNVTLSCEQNLNHDAMYWYRQDPGQGLRLIYYSQIVNDFQKGDIAEGYSVSREKKESFPLTVTSAQKNPTAFYLCASRRTGRTDTQYFGPGTRLTVL.

This clonotype was counted ten times or more. This chain connects TRBV9 to TRBJ2-5; 10 nucleotides match TRBD2. Germline lookup yields CDR1 SGDLS and CDR2 YYNGEE. This CDR3 comprises 16 residues. V dropped 1 base and J dropped 1; count of bases not matched to a gene: 4. In DNA form, the CDR3 reads TGTGCCAGCAGCGTACCAGCGGGGGGGCCCCAAGAGACCCAGTACTTC. Its protein is CASSVPAGGPQETQYF.

There are many counts of this clonotype. This chain uses TRBV5-1 with TRBJ2-7, with 7 bases identical to TRBD1. V dropped 7 bases and J dropped 2; count of bases not matched to a gene: 0. The CDR3 covers 11 residues. Germline V gives CDR1 SGHRS, CDR2 YFSETQ. The CDR3 DNA reads as TGCGCCAGCGGGACAGCCTACGAGCAGTACTTC. It specifies CASGTAYEQYF.

The table lists this clonotype with many counts. J is TRBJ2-3 and V is TRBV20-1; D perhaps matches TRBD2 (5 bases). The CDR3 sequence is 14 residues long. The V end lost 1 base, the J end lost 3 bases, and 11 bases lay between the germline ends. Germline V CDR1 and CDR2: DFQATT, SNEGSKA (reference sequence). The CDR3 coding sequence is TGCAGTGCTAGAGTCTTCGGGATTACAGATACGCAGTATTTT. Residues: CSARVFGITDTQYF.

This clonotype was found many times. The V and J genes are TRBV28 and TRBJ2-1, with TRBD2 identical over 15 bases. CDR3 length: 14 amino acids. The J segment lost 7 bases and the V segment lost 10 bases, leaving 5 bases of the junction unmatched. Per germline, CDR1 MDHEN and CDR2 SYDVKM. The CDR3 reads CATRGLAGGNEQFF. The CDR3 DNA is TGTGCCACCAGGGGACTAGCGGGGGGTAATGAGCAGTTCTTC. The full variable domain, in which reference TRBV28 and TRBJ2-1 provide the parts outside the CDR3, is DVKVTQSSRYLVKRTGEKVFLECVQDMDHENMFWYRQDPGLGLRLIYFSYDVKMKEKGDIPEGYSVSREKKERFSLILESASTNQTSMYLCATRGLAGGNEQFFGPGTRLTVL.

This clonotype showed up many times. J is TRBJ2-7 and V is TRBV2; D may be TRBD1 (5 bases). The CDR3 totals 14 residues. Trimming took 7 bases from V and 0 from J, leaving 13 bases between them. Germline lookup yields CDR1 SNHLY and CDR2 FYNNEI. As DNA, the CDR3 is TGTGCCAGCAAAAGGGGTCTTAGCTCCTACGAGCAGTACGTC. Its protein is CASKRGLSSYEQYV.

This clonotype was picked up a small number of times. This chain joins TRBV28 and TRBJ2-4; no firm D call. Trimming shortened V by 3 bases and J by 1 base, and 10 bases separated the two germline ends. Germline CDR1 reads MDHEN; CDR2 reads SYDVKM. The CDR3 runs to 15 residues. The CDR3 loop is CASSFPNGAKNIQYF. Here the CDR3 DNA reads TGTGCCAGCAGTTTCCCGAATGGGGCCAAAAACATTCAGTACTTC.

This clonotype appeared many times. At one of its ends the junction is not consistent with the germline gene, which may arise from a read error. The CDR3 DNA reads TGCGCCAGCAGCTTGGTACAGGGGGTGCCCTCCTTC. Translation: CASSLVQGVPSF. The gene calls are TRBV5-1 and TRBJ2-7, with 8 bases aligning to TRBD1. Germline CDR1 reads SGHRS; CDR2 reads YFSETQ. The CDR3 has 12 residues.

The chain employs TRBV28 and TRBJ2-1; TRBD2 aligns across 11 bases. CDR3 length: 15 amino acids. Trimming at V came to 4 bases and at J to 7 bases, leaving 6 bases not matched to a gene. Germline-derived CDR1 and CDR2 are MDHEN and SYDVKM. CDR3 DNA: TGTGCCAGCAGTTACCGTAGCGGGAGGGCGAATGAGCAGTTCTTC. Translation gives CASSYRSGRANEQFF.

This clonotype was seen many times. This chain links TRBV29-1 with TRBJ2-5, with D perhaps being TRBD1 or TRBD2 (6 bases each). Trimming cost V 6 bases and J 0 bases, with 11 bases left between them. This CDR3 region has 13 residues. Germline values: CDR1 SQVTM, CDR2 ANQGSEA. CDR3 amino acids: CSVGGGYQETQYF. The DNA for the CDR3 is TGCAGCGTGGGGGGCGGGTACCAAGAGACCCAGTACTTC.

This clonotype rates as medium-sized (0.01 to 0.1%). The rearrangement links TRBV20-1 to TRBJ1-6, with TRBD1 matching over 8 bases. Germline trimming cut 0 bases from V and 8 bases from J; bases unmatched to any gene: 3. The germline CDR1 and CDR2 sequences are DFQATT and SNEGSKA (reference sequence). The CDR3 contains 14 residues. In DNA form, the CDR3 reads TGCAGTGCTAGAGATCAGGGGGCTGATTCACCCCTCCACTTT. Amino acid sequence: CSARDQGADSPLHF.

This clonotype has ten or more counts. The rearrangement links TRBV6-2 or TRBV6-3 to TRBJ1-5; D is possibly TRBD1 (5 bases). Germline CDR1 is MNHEY and CDR2 is SVGEGT. V was trimmed by 10 bases and J by 1 base, leaving 17 bases between them. This CDR3 has 15 amino acids. DNA for the CDR3: TGTGCCACCCATTTTGGAGGGGCAAGCAATCAGCCCCAGCATTTT. The encoded protein is CATHFGGASNQPQHF.

This clonotype was seen repeatedly, ten times or more. The rearrangement uses TRBV7-9 and TRBJ2-1; 8 nucleotides line up with TRBD2. CDR1 and CDR2 (germline): SEHNR, FQNEAQ (reference sequence). V lost 5 bases and J lost 10; bases outside the gene matches: 13. CDR3 length equals 15 residues. CDR3 sequence reads: CASSDSGTPLGEQFF. The CDR3 nucleotides read TGTGCCAGCAGCGATAGCGGGACCCCCCTGGGCGAGCAGTTCTTC. The whole variable domain, filled in from reference TRBV7-9 and TRBJ2-1, reads DTGVSQNPRHKITKRGQNVTFRCDPISEHNRLYWYRQTLGQGPEFLTYFQNEAQLEKSRLLSDRFSAERPKGSFSTLEIQRTEQGDSAMYLCASSDSGTPLGEQFFGPGTRLTVL.

This clonotype was seen only a few times. The J gene is TRBJ2-1, the V gene TRBV7-2; perhaps D is TRBD1 or TRBD2 (5 bases each). V was shortened by 1 base and J by 8 bases, with 15 bases between the two germline ends. The germline V gene encodes CDR1 SGHTA and CDR2 FQGNSA. The CDR3 is 15 residues long. The CDR3 here is CASSLGGSIRDEQFF. The CDR3 coding sequence is TGTGCCAGCAGCTTAGGGGGGAGTATCCGGGATGAGCAGTTCTTC.

The V call is TRBV20-1, the J call TRBJ2-7, with 9 bases lining up with TRBD2. The germline gives CDR1 DFQATT, CDR2 SNEGSKA (reference sequence). V lost 3 bases to trimming and J lost 6 bases; unmatched junction nucleotides: 15. CDR3 length: 16 residues. CDR3 sequence: CSASSRFLAGPTEQYF. In nucleotides, the CDR3 is TGCAGTGCTAGTTCTAGGTTTCTAGCGGGACCCACCGAGCAGTACTTC.

This clonotype was seen ten or more times. The rearrangement joins TRBV20-1 to TRBJ2-3; TRBD2 matches 12 bases. Germline V CDR1 and CDR2: DFQATT, SNEGSKA (reference sequence). V gave up 5 bases and J gave up 7 bases; unmatched junction bases: 19. This CDR3 contains 18 residues. CDR3 protein: CSAPGALRLAGAEHTQYF. In nucleotides, the CDR3 is TGCAGTGCTCCCGGGGCCCTGAGACTAGCGGGAGCCGAACATACGCAGTATTTT.

This clonotype has ten or more counts. V and J are TRBV2 and TRBJ1-4, with unresolved D. Trimming took 4 bases from V and 0 from J, leaving 12 bases between them. The germline V gene has CDR1 SNHLY and CDR2 FYNNEI. CDR3 length: 16 amino acids. The DNA of the CDR3 is TGTGCCAGCAGTGCGGAAACTGCTGCAACTAATGAAAAACTGTTTTTT. This encodes CASSAETAATNEKLFF.

This clonotype was seen more than once but under ten times. This chain connects TRBV29-1 to TRBJ1-4; no clear D gene. V lost 4 bases and J lost 5, with 11 bases in between. Germline CDR1 reads SQVTM; CDR2 reads ANQGSEA. CDR3 size: 13 residues. DNA for the CDR3: TGCAGCGTTGCCCTCGGTGGCAATGAAAAACTGTTTTTT. It yields the protein CSVALGGNEKLFF. Variable domain in full (rest from reference TRBV29-1 and TRBJ1-4): SAVISQKPSRDICQRGTSLTIQCQVDSQVTMMFWYRQQPGQSLTLIATANQGSEATYESGFVIDKFPISRPNLTFSTLTVSNMSPEDSSIYLCSVALGGNEKLFFGSGTQLSVL.

This clonotype was seen only a few times. The chain joins TRBV20-1 to TRBJ2-7; possibly TRBD2 for D (7 bases). The CDR3 extends over 13 amino acids. V lost 5 bases, J lost 0 bases, and 11 bases lay in between. Looked up from germline, CDR1 is DFQATT and CDR2 is SNEGSKA (reference sequence). CDR3: CSAHGGPSYEQYF. The CDR3 DNA reads TGCAGTGCTCACGGGGGGCCCTCCTACGAGCAGTACTTC.

This clonotype was detected many times. The CDR3 is CASSRRPHLEETQYF. In nucleotides, the CDR3 is TGTGCCAGCAGCCGCCGGCCCCATTTGGAAGAGACCCAGTACTTC. The genes are TRBV7-2 and TRBJ2-5; D is uncertain. Germline V gene lookup returns CDR1 SGHTA and CDR2 FQGNSA. CDR3 length equals 15 residues. V shed 5 bases and J shed 3 bases, with 16 bases lying between them.

This clonotype was found a few times. As DNA, the CDR3 is TGCAGTGCTAGAGGGCCAGAGAGCACAGATACGCAGTATTTT. As protein: CSARGPESTDTQYF. The chain uses TRBV20-1 and TRBJ2-3; D ambiguous. V shed 1 base and J shed 0 bases, with 8 bases lying between them. Germline CDR1 DFQATT, CDR2 SNEGSKA (reference sequence). The CDR3 loop spans 14 amino acids.

This clonotype was observed at least ten times. The chain uses TRBV23-1 and TRBJ2-2; a possible D gene is TRBD1 (6 bases). TRBV23-1 belongs to the ORF category, with a function that is uncertain. The CDR3 consists of 17 residues. The V and J ends lost 0 bases and 3 bases respectively, with 14 bases between them. CDR3 sequence reads: CASSQSCTGRYTGELFF. CDR3 nucleotide sequence: TGCGCCAGCAGTCAATCGTGCACAGGGCGGTACACCGGGGAGCTGTTTTTT.

This clonotype was observed many times. The chain joins TRBV28 to TRBJ2-3, with 10 bases lining up with TRBD1. This CDR3 region has 16 residues. CDR1 is MDHEN, CDR2 SYDVKM, per germline. Trimming took 4 bases from V and 2 from J; bases not matched to a gene: 6. CDR3 region: CASSSTGTGVTDTQYF. The DNA of the CDR3 is TGTGCCAGCAGTTCAACCGGGACAGGGGTCACAGATACGCAGTATTTT.

Only a few counts were recorded for this clonotype. The V and J genes are TRBV4-1 and TRBJ2-7, with 9 positions matching TRBD2. The CDR3 extends over 17 amino acids. Germline CDR1 and CDR2: MGHRA and YSYEKL. After removal of 3 bases from V and 2 bases from J, the junction contained 11 bases not matched to a gene. The CDR3 nucleotides read TGCGCCAGCAGCCATGACCCCCTAGCGGGAACTACCTACGAGCAGTACTTC. The encoded protein is CASSHDPLAGTTYEQYF.

This clonotype was recorded many times. This chain uses TRBV3-1 with TRBJ2-2, with TRBD2 matching 7 bases. The CDR3 covers 14 residues. Germline CDR1 and CDR2: LGHDT and YNNKEL (reference sequence). The V and J ends lost 1 base and 5 bases, in that order; junction bases with no gene match: 1. The CDR3 loop reads CASSQGLATGELFF. The CDR3 DNA sequence: TGTGCCAGCAGCCAAGGACTAGCAACCGGGGAGCTGTTTTTT.

This clonotype occurred many times. This chain links TRBV19 with TRBJ1-5; no clear D gene. This CDR3 region has 13 residues. Germline CDR1 is LNHDA and CDR2 is SQIVND (reference sequence). Trimming stripped 5 bases from V and 7 bases from J, with 12 bases between. CDR3 coding DNA: TGTGCCAGTAGTTTACTACCGGGACAGCCCCAGCATTTT. Translating gives CASSLLPGQPQHF.